This T cell receptor (beta chain) was sequenced for a study of human thymus T cells (dated by TCRdb to about 2020). About the study as a whole: The study characterized TCR alpha and beta repertoires from under 10 infant thymus samples and a few related peripheral blood samples. Donor ages ranged from about 6 to 250 days, and the cohort comprised six or seven male and two female infants. The investigation overall reported the following: Highly overlapping thymic TCR repertoires among unrelated individuals were reported in the related research. Usage of V and J gene segments appeared to be biased in both the thymic and the peripheral blood repertoires. Thymus samples yielded on average around 800,000 unique TCRB clonotypes, compared with 80,000 to 85,000 from blood samples.

Concerning this clone: Its target antigen remains unknown. No quality values exist for individual bases; no much larger clone is one base distant.

The V and J ends are trimmed by 10 bases and 3 bases, leaving 15 bases between them. The germline V gene sets CDR1 to SGHRS and CDR2 to YFSETQ. Measured from the cysteine to the phenylalanine, the CDR3 is 13 residues long. The retained sequence is limited to the CDR3, 39 bases, with the frame set at the first base. Thymus tissue was collected as surgical resects that were removed during corrective cardiac surgery. In Finland, the donors were immunologically healthy infants who were having open corrective cardiac surgery for congenital heart defects. Thymocytes were freed from the tissue by mechanical means and kept at -70 degrees C as pellets of about 9-30 million cells. A QIAsymphony instrument was used to extract genomic DNA from frozen cell pellets. The immunoSEQ multiplex PCR assay was used to amplify the TCRB and TCRAD loci from a standardized quantity of quality-controlled genomic DNA. The V(D)J region was spanned by amplicons of a length sufficient to cover the CDR3 and to identify V and J genes. The commercial immunoSEQ service was used to sequence amplicons on an Illumina platform. Regarding the original processing steps: Primer bias and sequencing errors were corrected using previously described methods, and TCRAD and TCRB definitions followed the IMGT database. The repertoires were analysed using immunoSEQ Analyzer 3.0 and VDJTools for basic statistics, V/J segment usage, diversity estimates, rarefaction and pairwise overlap. Diversity was estimated using the Chao1, ChaoE, Efron-Thisted, Shannon and inverse Simpson indices, and was also estimated on datasets down-sampled to the size of the smallest sample. For repertoire overlap, CDR3 nucleotide sequence, V gene and J gene had to match strictly, and clustering was done by Jaccard-based multidimensional scaling. The clones in this table, taken by TCRdb from immuneACCESS, are in-frame only. Not every clone is retained; where verified, under half of the shortfall comes from an unresolved V gene, and the cause of the rest is unknown. That table furnishes V, J and clone size, whereas the DNA furnished D and trimming. The table for this sample lists approximately 71,000 clones; 90% to 95% of them were counted only once. The ten largest clones represent around 0.034% of the sample.

Material for sequencing was thymus tissue. The chain is made from TRBV5-1 and TRBJ2-3, with the D gene not confidently named. This TCR was recovered from a girl under three years old with a congenital heart defect but otherwise immunologically healthy. The CDR3 here reads CAGRKDTTDTQYF. The nucleotides are TGCGCCGGACGCAAGGATACTACAGATACGCAGTATTTT.